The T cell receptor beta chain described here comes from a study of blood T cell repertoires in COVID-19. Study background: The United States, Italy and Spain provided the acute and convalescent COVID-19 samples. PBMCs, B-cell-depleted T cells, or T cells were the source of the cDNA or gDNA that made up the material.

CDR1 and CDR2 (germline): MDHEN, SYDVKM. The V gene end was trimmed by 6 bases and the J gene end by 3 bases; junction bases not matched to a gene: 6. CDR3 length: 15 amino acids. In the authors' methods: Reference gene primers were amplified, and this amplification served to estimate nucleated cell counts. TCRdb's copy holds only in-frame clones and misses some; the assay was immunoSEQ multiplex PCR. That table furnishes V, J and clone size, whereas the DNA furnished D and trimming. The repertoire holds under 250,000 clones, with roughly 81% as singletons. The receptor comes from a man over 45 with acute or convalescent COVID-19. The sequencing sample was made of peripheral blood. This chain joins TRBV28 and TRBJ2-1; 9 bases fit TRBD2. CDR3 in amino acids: CASSLAGTYYNEQFF. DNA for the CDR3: TGTGCCAGCAGCCTAGCGGGAACCTACTACAATGAGCAGTTCTTC.